Following are 25 T cell receptor beta chains from one sample sequenced in a study of PD-1 blockade in classical Hodgkin lymphoma. Profiling relied on immunoSEQ multiplex PCR, and the TCRdb table lists in-frame clones only, not all of them. The sample consists of about 40,000 clones, almost 90% of them appearing once. Each patient relapsed following autologous stem cell transplantation, and prior brentuximab vedotin exposure differed. The sample here was peripheral blood mononuclear cells (PBMCs), taken before the second cycle of nivolumab. These receptors all come from a human donor with classical Hodgkin lymphoma.

About this clone: The junction shows a germline mismatch at one end, possibly a read error. The chain combines TRBV6-5 with TRBJ2-7; D unresolved. The germline V gene has CDR1 MNHEY and CDR2 SVGAGI. The CDR3 has 11 amino acids. The chain's CDR3 is CASTYFYEQYF. The CDR3 DNA reads as TGTGCCAGCACTTACTTCTACGAGCAGTACTTC.

This clone was seen a single time. The V and J genes are TRBV5-1 and TRBJ2-1; D may match TRBD1 or TRBD2 (5 bases each). Germline V gives CDR1 SGHRS, CDR2 YFSETQ. Trimming removed 0 bases at V and 6 bases at J, with 10 bases between. The CDR3 length is 14 residues. The CDR3 region has the DNA TGCGCCAGCAGCTTGGTTGGGGGTGTCAATGAGCAGTTCTTC. Its protein product is CASSLVGGVNEQFF.

This chain connects TRBV11-3 to TRBJ1-1; 7 nucleotides align to TRBD1. J lost 7 bases, V lost 4 bases, and 3 bases had no gene match. The CDR3 contains 12 residues. The germline CDR1 and CDR2 sequences are SGHNT and YENEEA. The DNA of the CDR3 is TGTGCCAGCAGCTCACGACAGGGTGAAGCTTTCTTT. Translating gives CASSSRQGEAFF.

This clone appeared once. This chain uses TRBV15 with TRBJ2-5; D unresolved. There are 14 residues in the CDR3. Trimming left V 0 bases short and J 3 bases short, with 8 bases between. Looked up from germline, CDR1 is LNHNV and CDR2 is YYDKDF (reference sequence). The CDR3 region has the DNA TGTGCCACCAGCAGAGATCGGGCGGAAGAGACCCAGTACTTC. Amino acids: CATSRDRAEETQYF.

This chain connects TRBV5-4 to TRBJ2-5, with D perhaps matching TRBD2 (6 bases). The V gene lost 4 bases and the J gene lost 1 base, with 11 bases spanning the gap. This CDR3 contains 14 residues. CDR1 is SGHNT and CDR2 is YYREEE in the germline V gene (reference sequence). CDR3 in amino acids: CASSTGLIQETQYF. In DNA, the CDR3 is TGTGCCAGCAGCACCGGACTAATCCAAGAGACCCAGTACTTC.

This clone was seen more than once but under ten times. The rearrangement joins TRBV10-1 to TRBJ1-2; D is ambiguous. Germline-derived CDR1 and CDR2 are WNHNN and SYGVQD (reference sequence). The CDR3 is made up of 13 amino acids. Trimming shortened V by 2 bases and J by 0 bases, and 4 bases separated the two germline ends. CDR3 in DNA: TGCGCCAGCAGTGAGAATACTAACTATGGCTACACCTTC. This sequence encodes CASSENTNYGYTF.

This clone was seen a handful of times. The chain has TRBV5-1 and TRBJ2-1, with 10 bases fitting TRBD1. The CDR3 totals 15 residues. V shed 3 bases and J 2 bases; nucleotides not matched to a gene: 2. Per germline, CDR1 SGHRS and CDR2 YFSETQ. This CDR3 is CASSSGQGAYNEQFF. The CDR3 bases are TGCGCCAGCAGCTCTGGACAGGGGGCCTACAATGAGCAGTTCTTC.

V is TRBV6-5 and J is TRBJ1-2, with 8 bases fitting TRBD1. The V gene's germline CDR1 is MNHEY and CDR2 SVGAGI. The CDR3 extends over 15 amino acids. The V and J ends lost 2 bases and 8 bases, in that order; junction bases with no gene match: 10. The chain's CDR3 is CASSYRMTGARGYTF. For the CDR3, the DNA is TGTGCCAGCAGTTACAGAATGACAGGGGCACGGGGCTACACCTTC.

V usage is TRBV6-5 and J usage is TRBJ1-2; D may be TRBD1 (6 bases). Trimming took off 6 bases at V and 0 bases at J, with 8 bases between the two ends. The CDR3 runs to 13 residues. Germline-derived CDR1 and CDR2 are MNHEY and SVGAGI. The DNA for the CDR3 is TGTGCCAGCAGAGCAGGGGCTAACTATGGCTACACCTTC. Its translation: CASRAGANYGYTF.

The CDR3 protein is CASSLGGYTIYF. The DNA for the CDR3 is TGTGCCAGCAGTTTGGGGGGTTACACCATATATTTT. The J gene is TRBJ1-3, the V gene TRBV28; maybe TRBD1 (5 bases). The germline V gene encodes CDR1 MDHEN and CDR2 SYDVKM. The CDR3 totals 12 residues. V was clipped by 3 bases and J by 8 bases, with 8 bases between them.

CDR3 DNA: TGTGCCAGCAGCTTAAGGTCCGTGGATGAGCAGTTCTTC. Amino acids: CASSLRSVDEQFF. This sequence joins TRBV9 and TRBJ2-1; D is undetermined. The germline V and J ends were trimmed by 4 bases and 8 bases, with 13 bases remaining between them. Germline V lookup: CDR1 SGDLS, CDR2 YYNGEE. The CDR3 loop spans 13 amino acids. The full variable domain, in which reference TRBV9 and TRBJ2-1 provide the parts outside the CDR3, is DSGVTQTPKHLITATGQRVTLRCSPRSGDLSVYWYQQSLDQGLQFLIQYYNGEERAKGNILERFSAQQFPDLHSELNLSSLELGDSALYFCASSLRSVDEQFFGPGTRLTVL.

By share, this clone ranks as medium-sized. The J gene is TRBJ1-4, the V gene TRBV9; tentatively, D is TRBD1 (5 bases). Germline loops: CDR1 SGDLS, CDR2 YYNGEE. The CDR3 is 14 amino acids. Trimming left V 0 bases short and J 7 bases short, with 10 bases between. DNA of the CDR3: TGTGCCAGCAGCGTAGTAGGGGCGAGTGAAAAACTGTTTTTT. Protein product: CASSVVGASEKLFF.

The chain employs TRBV6-5 and TRBJ2-3, with D perhaps TRBD2 (5 bases). The CDR3 runs 13 residues. Germline values: CDR1 MNHEY, CDR2 SVGAGI. The V end lost 4 bases, the J end lost 5 bases, and 10 bases lay between the germline ends. CDR3 sequence (DNA): TGTGCCAGCAGTTTATCGGGGATAGATACGCAGTATTTT. This encodes CASSLSGIDTQYF.

This clone was observed a single time. The chain employs TRBV4-1 and TRBJ2-3, with TRBD2 identical over 14 bases. V lost 2 bases and J lost 6; bases outside the gene matches: 10. There are 18 residues in the CDR3. In germline, CDR1 is MGHRA, CDR2 YSYEKL. The CDR3 sequence is CASSQFTRLAGGPDTQYF. CDR3 DNA sequence: TGCGCCAGCAGCCAATTTACCCGACTAGCGGGAGGGCCGGATACGCAGTATTTT.

V and J are TRBV2 and TRBJ2-1, with 7 bases lining up with TRBD2. In germline, CDR1 is SNHLY, CDR2 FYNNEI. CDR3 length: 14 amino acids. The ends lost 8 bases at V and 0 bases at J; junction bases unmatched: 4. In DNA form, the CDR3 reads TGTGCCAGCCTAGCTAGCGGCTCCTACAATGAGCAGTTCTTC. Protein product: CASLASGSYNEQFF.

This chain joins TRBV2 and TRBJ2-2; weak D call: TRBD2 (5 bases). The V gene lost 3 bases and the J gene lost 5 bases, with 7 bases spanning the gap. CDR1 is SNHLY, CDR2 FYNNEI, per germline. There are 13 residues in the CDR3. CDR3 nucleotide sequence: TGTGCCAGCAGTGACTCGGGGACCGGGGAGCTGTTTTTT. It specifies CASSDSGTGELFF.

The chain combines TRBV10-3 with TRBJ2-7; 7 bases are shared with TRBD2. Germline V gene lookup returns CDR1 ENHRY and CDR2 SYGVKD. The CDR3 is 15 residues long. After removal of 7 bases from V and 5 bases from J, the junction contained 14 bases not matched to a gene. The CDR3 is CAINYSGGRGHEQYF. CDR3 bases: TGTGCCATCAACTATAGTGGTGGGAGGGGCCACGAGCAGTACTTC.

This chain links TRBV25-1 with TRBJ2-5, with 9 bases lining up with TRBD2. Trimming at V came to 3 bases and at J to 5 bases, leaving 7 bases not matched to a gene. Germline-derived CDR1 and CDR2 are MGHDK and SYGVNS. This CDR3 comprises 15 residues. CDR3 residues: CASSDPSGNRETQYF. The CDR3 bases are TGTGCCAGCAGTGACCCTAGCGGGAACAGGGAGACCCAGTACTTC.

This clone was seen only once. The chain uses TRBV6-5 and TRBJ1-2, with a weak D call TRBD1 (5 bases). The V end was cut by 5 bases, the J end by 0 bases, with 13 bases between. CDR3 size: 15 residues. Looked up from germline, CDR1 is MNHEY and CDR2 is SVGAGI. CDR3 coding DNA: TGTGCCAGCAGTCCGGGAGGGGTCACTAACTATGGCTACACCTTC. Protein sequence: CASSPGGVTNYGYTF.

This rearrangement joins TRBV9 to TRBJ1-1, with 8 bases lining up with TRBD1. Germline V gene data show CDR1 as SGDLS and CDR2 as YYNGEE. Germline trimming cut 3 bases from V and 0 bases from J; bases unmatched to any gene: 10. This CDR3 region has 17 residues. The CDR3 protein is CASSAFSRGRLNTEAFF. The CDR3 region has the DNA TGTGCCAGCAGCGCCTTCTCCAGGGGGCGGTTGAACACTGAAGCTTTCTTT.

The genes are TRBV13 and TRBJ2-3; 9 bases match TRBD2. CDR1 is PRHDT, CDR2 FYEKMQ, per germline (reference sequence). This CDR3 has 17 residues. The trim removed 5 bases at V and 2 bases at J, leaving 11 bases unmatched. The CDR3 here is CASSRGPGLALTDTQYF. As DNA, the CDR3 is TGTGCCAGCAGCCGCGGACCGGGACTAGCCCTCACAGATACGCAGTATTTT.

The V gene is TRBV30, the J gene TRBJ1-1; D is undetermined. Trimming took off 1 base at V and 6 bases at J, with 12 bases between the two ends. The CDR3 spans 13 residues. Germline-derived CDR1 and CDR2 are GTSNPN and SVGIG (reference sequence). CDR3 amino acids: CAWSAQEAAEAFF. As DNA, the CDR3 is TGTGCCTGGAGTGCTCAGGAGGCGGCTGAAGCTTTCTTT.

The chain has TRBV19 and TRBJ2-3; D gene uncertain. CDR1 LNHDA and CDR2 SQIVND come from the germline V gene (reference sequence). The ends were cut back, 4 bases at V and 0 bases at J, with 14 bases in the middle. This CDR3 region has 16 residues. The CDR3 DNA reads as TGTGCCAGTAGTAAAGACTTGTATTCTAGCACAGATACGCAGTATTTT. Translation: CASSKDLYSSTDTQYF.

This sequence joins TRBV4-2 and TRBJ1-2; D ambiguous. The CDR3 spans 13 residues. CDR1 is LGHNA, CDR2 YNFKEQ, per germline. The ends were cut back, 1 base at V and 5 bases at J, with 8 bases in the middle. CDR3 region: CASSQGILYGYTF. CDR3 coding DNA: TGTGCCAGCAGCCAAGGAATATTATATGGCTACACCTTC.

The CDR3 DNA is TGTGCCAGCAGCTCAACTAGGGCAGGGGACAATGAGCAGTTCTTC. As protein: CASSSTRAGDNEQFF. The chain is built from TRBV7-9 and TRBJ2-1, with a possible D match to TRBD1 (6 bases). Germline V lookup: CDR1 SEHNR, CDR2 FQNEAQ (reference sequence). V was cut by 4 bases and J by 5 bases, with 15 bases left in between. This CDR3 comprises 15 residues.